This TCR beta chain derives from a study of CD8 T cells in ankylosing spondylitis (dated by TCRdb to the late 2010s). Regarding the complete study: The study profiled T cell receptor beta repertoires in healthy donors and ankylosing spondylitis patients to find disease-linked TCR variants. Samples of peripheral blood were taken, and for ankylosing spondylitis patients, synovial fluid was collected as well. The whole study cohort included 108 healthy donors and 25 ankylosing spondylitis patients. Summary of the overall study and its limitations: Blood from ankylosing spondylitis patients appeared to be characterized by a TCR beta motif made up of several highly homologous amino acid variants. The disease-linked clones were reported to be significantly enriched in matched synovial fluid samples from ankylosing spondylitis patients. The disease-linked clones had a CD8+ phenotype and were found at relatively low frequencies in peripheral blood. Some of the motif variants had been reported before in the synovial fluid and blood of reactive arthritis patients, a finding that suggests common disease-initiation mechanisms.

Sequenced on an Illumina HiSeq 2500. Quantitative 5'-RACE with molecular barcodes was used to prepare TCR beta libraries. From the authors' description of their analysis: A new computational method, built on a probabilistic model of VDJ rearrangement, was used to identify disease-linked TCR variants. TCRdb ran its own pipeline on the public reads, namely fastp trimming at Q25 and MiXCR clone calling, and kept in-frame beta chains. Rows are unified per CDR3 protein, each entry keeping the most common DNA and genes. TCRdb's processing, not the study's, gives the V and J calls here. In this sample the table shows approximately 400,000 distinct CDR3 sequences, 17% of which occur a single time. Of the sample, approximately 1% falls within the top ten clones. This clonotype was seen a handful of times. Which antigen it targets is not known. It has no much larger one-base neighbor in the sample; base qualities were not kept.

The germline V and J ends show losses of 3 bases and 8 bases respectively, and no gene match explains 5 bases of the junction. CDR1 and CDR2, looked up from the germline V gene (reference sequence), are DFQATT and SNEGSKA. CDR3 length: 12 amino acids, cysteine to phenylalanine. This entry keeps only the CDR3 DNA: 36 bases, framed from base 1. Input material: blood, either unsorted or a sorted T cell fraction (not recorded which). This TCR came from a male donor with ankylosing spondylitis. Here the chain combines TRBV20-1 and TRBJ1-2; 8 bases in the middle match TRBD1. The DNA reads TGCAGTGCTAGCAGGGGGCCTGAGGGCTACACCTTC. The resulting protein is CSASRGPEGYTF.